These 7 T cell receptor beta chains share one sample of origin, sequenced in a study of T-cell memory formation after mild COVID-19 (TCRdb year 2021). The library was made by 5' RACE. The instrument given in TCRdb is Illumina NovaSeq 6000. Using fastp at Q25 and MiXCR, TCRdb reprocessed the public reads and kept productive beta chains. Rows are unified per CDR3 protein, each entry keeping the most common DNA and genes. The sample includes hundreds of thousands of distinct CDR3 sequences, with 15% to 20% observed a single time. Around 23% of the sample lies in the top ten. Input material: PBMCs or a T cell subset sorted from them (not recorded which). All receptors derive from a young man who had mild COVID-19 (a few samples of this study predate the infection). The sample titles of this study are shuffled in the database, so cell type and time point are left out; the donor was told from shared clones.

The rearrangement joins TRBV7-2 to TRBJ2-3, with TRBD2 matching over 9 bases. There are 14 residues in the CDR3. Germline trimming cut 2 bases from V and 6 bases from J; bases unmatched to any gene: 3. Germline CDR1 SGHTA, CDR2 FQGNSA. The CDR3 sequence: CASSLLAGKDTQYF. In nucleotides, the CDR3 is TGTGCCAGCAGCTTACTAGCGGGGAAGGATACGCAGTATTTT.

This clonotype appeared a few times. The chain uses TRBV4-3 and TRBJ1-2; D is uncertain. Germline CDR1 reads LGHNA; CDR2 reads YSLEER. The CDR3 totals 13 residues. Trimming shortened V by 0 bases and J by 8 bases, and 10 bases separated the two germline ends. The CDR3 sequence: CASSQDADLGYTF. The CDR3 bases are TGCGCCAGCAGCCAAGATGCGGATCTGGGCTACACCTTC.

This clonotype was detected a few times. One end of the junction varies from germline; a read error may be responsible. The CDR3 loop reads CSAGDSGTVTEAFF. In DNA, the CDR3 is TGCAGTGCTGGAGATTCCGGGACGGTCACTGAAGCTTTCTTT. The rearrangement uses TRBV20-1 and TRBJ1-1; D possibly corresponds to TRBD1 (5 bases). The germline CDR1 and CDR2 sequences are DFQATT and SNEGSKA (reference sequence). The CDR3 is 14 amino acids.

This chain joins TRBV29-1 and TRBJ1-2; D remains unclear. CDR3 length equals 13 residues. The V gene lost 3 bases and the J gene lost 0 bases, with 8 bases spanning the gap. Germline CDR1 and CDR2: SQVTM and ANQGSEA. CDR3 sequence: CSVDRRPNYGYTF. The CDR3, as DNA: TGCAGCGTTGATCGCCGGCCTAACTATGGCTACACCTTC.

This clonotype was found many times. This sequence joins TRBV14 and TRBJ1-2; no clear D. V was clipped by 4 bases and J by 5 bases, with 17 bases between them. Germline CDR1 SGHDN, CDR2 FVKESK. This CDR3 contains 15 residues. The CDR3 protein is CASSRRGSEVYGYTF. The CDR3 DNA sequence: TGTGCCAGCAGCCGCCGCGGGAGCGAGGTATATGGCTACACCTTC.

The chain carries TRBV7-9 and TRBJ1-5, with TRBD1 matching 7 bases. The CDR3 length is 15 residues. The J segment lost 5 bases and the V segment lost 4 bases, leaving 8 bases of the junction unmatched. Germline CDR1 SEHNR, CDR2 FQNEAQ (reference sequence). CDR3 in DNA: TGTGCCAGCAGCTCCACAGGGGCGGCGGATCAGCCCCAGCATTTT. Amino acid sequence: CASSSTGAADQPQHF.

This clonotype was seen a few times. The chain has TRBV18 and TRBJ2-3; weak D call: TRBD1 (5 bases). Trimming left V 3 bases short and J 5 bases short, with 9 bases between. Germline V gene lookup returns CDR1 KGHSH and CDR2 LQKENI. This CDR3 contains 13 residues. CDR3 loop: CASSPDSRDTQYF. The CDR3 DNA reads TGTGCCAGCTCACCTGACAGTAGAGATACGCAGTATTTT.